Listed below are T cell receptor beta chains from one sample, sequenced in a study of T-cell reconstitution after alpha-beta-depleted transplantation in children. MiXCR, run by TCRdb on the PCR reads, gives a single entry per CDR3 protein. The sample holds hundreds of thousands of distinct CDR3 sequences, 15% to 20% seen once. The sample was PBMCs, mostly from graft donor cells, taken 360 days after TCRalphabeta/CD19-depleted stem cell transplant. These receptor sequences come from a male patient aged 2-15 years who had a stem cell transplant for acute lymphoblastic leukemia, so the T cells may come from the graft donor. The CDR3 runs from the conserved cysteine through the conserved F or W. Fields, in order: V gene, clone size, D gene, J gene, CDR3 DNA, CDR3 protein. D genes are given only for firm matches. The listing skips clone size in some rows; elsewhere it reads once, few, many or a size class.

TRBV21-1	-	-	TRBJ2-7	TGTGCCAGCAGCACCCCCGGGGGGAACTACGAGCAGTACTTC	CASSTPGGNYEQYF
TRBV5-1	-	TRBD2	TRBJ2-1	TGCGCCAGCAGCTTGGGCCCGGGACTAGCGGGCCGTGGGGCGTTAAATGAGCAGTTCTTC	CASSLGPGLAGRGALNEQFF
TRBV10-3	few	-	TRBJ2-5	TGTGCCACCCGGGACCTTCGAGGGGAGACCCAGTACTTC	CATRDLRGETQYF
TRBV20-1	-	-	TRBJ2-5	TGCAGTGCTAGCCCCTATCTGGGATTCCAAGAGACCCAGTACTTC	CSASPYLGFQETQYF
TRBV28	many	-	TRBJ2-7	TGTGCCAGCAGGTCCTCCTACGAGCAGTACTTC	CASRSSYEQYF
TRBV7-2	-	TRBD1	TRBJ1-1	TGTGCCAGCAGCTTAAGGGCCACACAGGGGGCGCTCACTGAAGCTTTCTTT	CASSLRATQGALTEAFF
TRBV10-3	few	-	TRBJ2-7	TGTGCCAGCCAGGGGGACTTGGCCTCCTACGAGCAGTACTTC	CASQGDLASYEQYF
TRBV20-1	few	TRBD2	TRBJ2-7	TGCAGTGCCCCGACTAGCTACTACGAGCAGTACTTC	CSAPTSYYEQYF
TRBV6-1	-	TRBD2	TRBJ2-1	TGTGCCAGCAGTAAGGTGCGCGGGAGGAACAATGAGCAGTTCTTC	CASSKVRGRNNEQFF
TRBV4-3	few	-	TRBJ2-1	TGCGCCAGCAGCCAAGTCTGGAGGTCCTACAATGAGCAGTTCTTC	CASSQVWRSYNEQFF
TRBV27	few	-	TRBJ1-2	TGTGCCAGCACCACATTAGGGGCTAACTATGGCTACACCTTC	CASTTLGANYGYTF
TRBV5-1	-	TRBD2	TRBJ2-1	TGCGCCAGCAGCTTGTTACTAGCGGGGGACAATGAGCAGTTCTTC	CASSLLLAGDNEQFF
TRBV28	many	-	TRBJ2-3	TGTGCCAGCAGTTCCAGGGGTGGGGGTGGCACAGATACGCAGTATTTT	CASSSRGGGGTDTQYF
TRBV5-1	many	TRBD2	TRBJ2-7	TGCGCCAGCAGCTTAACCGGGACTAGAAGCTACGAGCAGTACTTC	CASSLTGTRSYEQYF
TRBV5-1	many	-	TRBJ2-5	TGCGCCAGCAGCTTTCTAGCCCCAGAGACCCAGTACTTC	CASSFLAPETQYF
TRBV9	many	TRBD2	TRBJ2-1	TGTGCCAGCAGCCCTTACCCACCGGGACTAGCGGAGTACAATGAGCAGTTCTTC	CASSPYPPGLAEYNEQFF
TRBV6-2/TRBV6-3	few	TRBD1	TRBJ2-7	TGTGCCAGCAGCCGCATGATTCCGGGACAGGGACTTTGGGAGCAGTACTTC	CASSRMIPGQGLWEQYF
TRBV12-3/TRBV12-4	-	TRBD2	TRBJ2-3	TGTGCCAGCAGTTTAATGGGGACTAGCGGAGAAGATACGCAGTATTTT	CASSLMGTSGEDTQYF
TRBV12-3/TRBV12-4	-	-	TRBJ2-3	TGTGCCAGCAGTTTCGTCCCCACAGATACGCAGTATTTT	CASSFVPTDTQYF
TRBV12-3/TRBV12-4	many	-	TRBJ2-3	TGTGCCAGCAGTTTTGTACAGGGTAGCACAGATACGCAGTATTTT	CASSFVQGSTDTQYF
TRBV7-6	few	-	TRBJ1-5	TGTGCCAGCAGCTTAGGGGCGGGATATCAGCCCCAGCATTTT	CASSLGAGYQPQHF
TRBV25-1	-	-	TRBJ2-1	TGTGCCAGCAGTGGGGCAGGGTACAATGAGCAGTTCTTC	CASSGAGYNEQFF
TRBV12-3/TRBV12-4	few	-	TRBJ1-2	TGTGCCAGCAGTTTTCGTGTACATGGCTACACCTTC	CASSFRVHGYTF
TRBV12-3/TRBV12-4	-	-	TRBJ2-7	TGTGCCAGCAGCCTTAGCGGCGGGGCCTACGAGCAGTACTTC	CASSLSGGAYEQYF
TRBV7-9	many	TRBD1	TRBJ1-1	TGTGCCAGCAGCCTCATGGGACAGGCGAACACTGAAGCTTTCTTT	CASSLMGQANTEAFF
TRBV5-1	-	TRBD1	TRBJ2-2	TGCGCCAGCAGCCCCCGAGGACAGGGTTTAACCGGGGAGCTGTTTTTT	CASSPRGQGLTGELFF
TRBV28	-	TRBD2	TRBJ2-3	TGTGCCAGCAGTCGAGACCTCCGGACTAGCGGATCCACAGATACGCAGTATTTT	CASSRDLRTSGSTDTQYF
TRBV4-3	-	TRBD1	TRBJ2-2	TGCGCCAGCAGCCAAGGGGCGGCAGGGGGGAACACCGGGGAGCTGTTTTTT	CASSQGAAGGNTGELFF
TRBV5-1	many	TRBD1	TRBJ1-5	TGCGCCAGCAGCTTGGCCGGGACAGACAATCAGCCCCAGCATTTT	CASSLAGTDNQPQHF
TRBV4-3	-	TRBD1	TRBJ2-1	TGCGCCAGCAGCAGGACTTTGGGACAGGGGGGTTTGAATGAGCAGTTCTTC	CASSRTLGQGGLNEQFF
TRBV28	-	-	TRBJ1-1	TGTGCCAGCAGTTTATTTAGGGCTTCAGAAGCTTTCTTT	CASSLFRASEAFF
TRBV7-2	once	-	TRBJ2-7	TGTGCCAGCAGCTCCCCCCCGAGCGGAGGGGTCGAGCAGTACTTC	CASSSPPSGGVEQYF
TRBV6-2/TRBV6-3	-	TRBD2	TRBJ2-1	TGTGCCAGCAGGGAACCGGGACTAGCGGGAGATAATGAGCAGTTCTTC	CASREPGLAGDNEQFF
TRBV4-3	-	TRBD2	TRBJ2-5	TGCGCCAGCAGCCAAGATACCGCTAGCGGGAGAAGGGATCGTCAGACCCAGTACTTC	CASSQDTASGRRDRQTQYF
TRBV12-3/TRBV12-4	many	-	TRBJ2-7	TGTGCCAGCAGTCCAAACAAGAACGAACTGGGGGCTCACGAGCAGTACTTC	CASSPNKNELGAHEQYF